This T cell receptor (beta chain) appears in the sequencing data of a study of blood T cell repertoires in COVID-19 (TCRdb year 2020). With respect to the entire study: Collaborator samples came from the United States, Italy and Spain and covered acute and convalescent phases of COVID-19. The prospective study material was composed of cDNA or gDNA derived from T cells, B-cell-depleted T cells, or PBMCs. Deeply sampled blood TCRbeta repertoires from subjects exposed to, actively infected with, or recovered from COVID-19 were included in the dataset. A freely available public database, intended as a resource for researchers studying the immune response to SARS-CoV-2, is where the repertoires were released. The samples were drawn from two sources: the first 160 participants of the ongoing ImmuneRACE study, and 950 to 1,500 subjects contributed by 6 global collaborators. Sample metadata almost always included a de-identified subject ID, COVID-19 status, age in years and sex. Where available, HLA class I and class II types were obtained from metadata supplied by the sample provider rather than from assay-based typing.

About this clone itself: The antigen it binds to is not known. Base qualities are not at hand, and no much larger clone is one base apart.

V is cut by 6 bases and J by 13 bases, and the space between the germline ends is 16 bases. Via the germline V gene (reference sequence), CDR1 is DFQATT and CDR2 SNEGSKA. From the cysteine through the phenylalanine, the CDR3 covers 11 amino acids. Only the CDR3 part of the read is kept: 33 bases, read in frame from the first base. TCRbeta CDR3 regions were amplified from genomic DNA using the immunoSEQ Assay, a bias-controlled multiplex PCR. On the study's bioinformatics: The number of nucleated cells in each sample was estimated from the amplification of reference gene primers within the assay. Sequence reads were collapsed and filtered to measure the absolute abundance of every unique TCRbeta CDR3 rearrangement. Productive Simpson clonality was computed per sample as the square root of Simpson's diversity index over productive rearrangements. TCRdb retrieved this table from immuneACCESS and kept in-frame rearrangements only. Not all clones are present; in checked studies, unresolved V genes account for under half, and no reason is known for the remainder. V, J and clone size reflect that table, while D and trimming were determined from the DNA. The sample has over 350,000 clones on record, about nine tenths of them singletons. Jointly, the top ten make up 0.86% of the sample.

The paper's findings and limits, for the study overall: Clinical and demographic metadata were provided uncurated, with the amount varying by source and participant.

In the prospective study, participants were roughly 18 to 89 years old, resided in about two dozen geographic areas of the United States, and were enrolled through a virtual design. To assign participants to cohorts, the prospective study relied on clinical history that participants themselves reported in a screening survey and a study questionnaire. Exposed participants were defined as having been in contact with someone with a PCR-confirmed or clinician-diagnosed COVID-19 case within 2 weeks of study entry. In the prospective study, whole blood, serum and a nasopharyngeal or oropharyngeal swab were collected from each participant by mobile phlebotomists. Additional blood draws and questionnaires over an approximately two-month period could optionally be provided by prospective study participants. Before DNA extraction, prospective study blood samples were shipped either frozen or at room temperature.

The clonotype comes from a woman in her thirties or forties who had been exposed to COVID-19. The sequence links TRBV20-1 to TRBJ2-1; D gene: possibly TRBD2, on 6 matching bases. Sequenced input: PBMCs or T cells enriched from blood (not recorded which). The nucleotides read TGCAGTGCGAGCCGGGACTTACCTCAGTTCTTC. It is translated as CSASRDLPQFF.